Each of the 8 T cell receptor beta chains below was sequenced from the same sample in a study of T cell repertoires in cytomegalovirus infection. TCRdb re-derived calls from the reads in MiXCR, one entry per CDR3 protein. The sample contains some 350,000 distinct CDR3 sequences, about 32% of which appear only once. These receptors have no known antigen. Sequencing used cultured PBMCs, obtained from culture after CMV antigen stimulation. The receptors here all came from a human donor in good health (CMV status not recorded). Some clones in this sample may be carry-over from other donors' samples.

V usage is TRBV6-5 and J usage is TRBJ1-3; TRBD1 matches 7 bases. Unmatched junction bases numbered 9, after V lost 10 bases and J lost 6 bases. This CDR3 spans 13 amino acids. The germline V gene has CDR1 MNHEY and CDR2 SVGAGI. CDR3 sequence (DNA): TGTGCCACCCACGACAGGGCCGCAAACACCATATATTTT. Encoded protein: CATHDRAANTIYF.

V and J are TRBV7-9 and TRBJ2-1; 8 bases map to TRBD2. The CDR3 is 16 amino acids. Germline V gene data show CDR1 as SEHNR and CDR2 as FQNEAQ (reference sequence). The V gene end was trimmed by 5 bases and the J gene end by 8 bases; junction bases not matched to a gene: 14. CDR3 in amino acids: CASSPPAGGPRDEQFF. CDR3 sequence (DNA): TGTGCCAGCAGCCCGCCGGCGGGAGGCCCCAGGGATGAGCAGTTCTTC.

The rearrangement uses TRBV6-6 and TRBJ2-7; a weak D match, TRBD1 (5 bases). The CDR3 length is 16 residues. Looked up from germline, CDR1 is MNHNY and CDR2 is SVGAGI (reference sequence). Trimming pared 5 bases from V and 4 bases from J, leaving 21 bases between. This CDR3 reads CASSGTGTLLRYEQYF. The CDR3 DNA sequence: TGTGCCAGCAGTGGAACAGGCACCCTCCTTCGATACGAGCAGTACTTC.

The table lists this clonotype with a few counts. This chain links TRBV7-9 with TRBJ1-1, with 7 bases matching TRBD1. With V trimmed by 2 bases and J by 5 bases, 8 bases remained unmatched. CDR3 size: 15 residues. From germline, CDR1 is SEHNR and CDR2 FQNEAQ (reference sequence). The CDR3 here is CASSLNLQGGTEAFF. The CDR3 region has the DNA TGTGCCAGCAGCTTAAATCTCCAGGGGGGGACTGAAGCTTTCTTT.

This clonotype turned up a few times. The chain uses TRBV11-2 and TRBJ2-3; no clear D. The germline CDR1 and CDR2 sequences are SGHAT and FQNNGV. The CDR3 is made up of 16 amino acids. The germline V and J ends were trimmed by 1 base and 6 bases, with 17 bases remaining between them. CDR3 coding DNA: TGTGCCAGCAGCTTAGCCACAACGATCAGCAGGGATACGCAGTATTTT. Protein: CASSLATTISRDTQYF.

This clonotype was observed a single time. The chain links TRBV7-9 to TRBJ1-5; 9 bases map to TRBD1. The CDR3 is made up of 19 amino acids. CDR1 is SEHNR and CDR2 is FQNEAQ in the germline V gene (reference sequence). Trimming removed 5 bases from V and 3 bases from J; junction bases left unmatched: 17. The CDR3 loop is CASSPGPGQGLSDNQPQHF. CDR3 bases: TGTGCCAGCAGCCCGGGTCCGGGACAGGGCCTCTCCGACAATCAGCCCCAGCATTTT. The full variable domain, its missing parts supplied by reference TRBV7-9 and TRBJ1-5, is DTGVSQNPRHKITKRGQNVTFRCDPISEHNRLYWYRQTLGQGPEFLTYFQNEAQLEKSRLLSDRFSAERPKGSFSTLEIQRTEQGDSAMYLCASSPGPGQGLSDNQPQHFGDGTRLSIL.

There are a few counts of this clonotype. The genes are TRBV7-2 and TRBJ2-2; the D gene could be TRBD1 or TRBD2 (7 bases each). Germline V gene sequence: CDR1 SGHTA, CDR2 FQGNSA. CDR3 length equals 17 residues. Trimming removed 0 bases at V and 6 bases at J, with 17 bases between. CDR3 sequence reads: CASSLAGGTEGPGELFF. CDR3 bases: TGTGCCAGCAGCTTAGCGGGAGGGACAGAGGGGCCCGGGGAGCTGTTTTTT.

This clonotype was recorded a few times. The chain couples TRBV20-1 to TRBJ2-1, with TRBD2 matching over 8 bases. Germline-derived CDR1 and CDR2 are DFQATT and SNEGSKA (reference sequence). V was clipped by 3 bases and J by 9 bases; unmatched bases: 16. The CDR3 is 16 amino acids. CDR3 coding DNA: TGCAGTGCTAGCAATTGGATAGCGGGAAGCAGGGGTGAGCAGTTCTTC. Its protein is CSASNWIAGSRGEQFF.